This T cell receptor (beta chain) was documented in a study of blood T cells in healthy people across ages (dated by TCRdb to 2015 to 2017). Describing the broader study: In model experiments, roughly one uniquely barcoded TCR beta cDNA molecule per two T cells was captured by template switching. Using deep sequencing normalized with unique cDNA molecular identifiers, the study measured how TCR beta repertoire diversity changes with age. Four age groups were formed from the donors: young (average approximately 17 years), middle-aged (approximately 39), aged (more than 55) and long-lived (roughly 88). To avoid experimental bias, donors of different ages were randomly spread across the sequencing lanes. The study analyzed two additional independent replicas of 1 million unique cDNA reads from the same blood draw for two donors, one aged 18 to 30 and one aged 80 or older. What the authors observed across the whole study: Compared with the aged group, more naive CD4+ T cells, fewer expanded clones and increased TCR diversity were shown by the long-lived group, suggesting age selection. Donor CMV infection status was unknown, potentially confounding age-related changes in expanded clonotypes. A strong correlation was found between observed TCR beta diversity and the percentage of naive T cells measured by flow cytometry. As age increased, observed TCR beta diversity per million T cells dropped in a roughly linear way, and a significant reduction was already evident by age 40. Estimates of total diversity from one million sequenced T cells were regarded as lower bounds and underestimates. Bulk unsorted PBMC profiling prevented conclusive comparison of naive and antigen-experienced compartments.

The method was 5' RACE. Sequencing took place on an Illumina HiSeq 2500. The second PCR ran for about 6 to 12 cycles and used a J-beta primer mix along with a sample-barcoded 5' primer. A template-switch 5' adaptor carrying 12 random nucleotides introduced a unique molecular identifier onto each TCR beta cDNA molecule. Each sample yielded at least 3 million CDR3-containing paired-end reads. First-strand cDNA synthesis was performed from all RNA using the Mint cDNA synthesis kit, with priming by a TRBC-specific oligonucleotide. All cDNA was treated with uracil-DNA glycosylase and then went through a first 18-cycle PCR with the universal primers M1SS and BC2_uni_R. Concerning the study's data processing: For normalization, 1 million high-quality reads were randomly selected from each sample, with every read carrying a distinct molecular identifier. Instead of being binned into consensus sequences, reads with shared molecular identifiers were discarded. MiTCR, set to a Q25 quality threshold and the strictest error-elimination algorithm, was used for CDR3 identification, clonotype clustering and error correction. A nonparametric unseen species model with Euler transformation was used to estimate lower-bound total TCR beta diversity. TCRdb passed the public sequencing reads through fastp at Q25 and MiXCR, retaining productive beta sequences. Rows are unified per CDR3 protein, each entry keeping the most common DNA and genes. These V and J calls rely on TCRdb rather than the paper's analysis. The sample table lists around 1,500,000 distinct CDR3 sequences, roughly 27% of them with a count of one. 7.7% of the sample is taken by the ten largest.

Donors were a few dozen systemically healthy Caucasian individuals from Russia aged roughly 6 to 95 years. Around 9.8 milliliters of peripheral blood were collected from each donor into EDTA-treated Vacutainer tubes. PBMCs were isolated by Ficoll-Paque density-gradient centrifugation, with at least 7 million obtained per sample. Total RNA was extracted from PBMCs with Trizol reagent, with at least 6 micrograms obtained per sample. Naive CD45RAhigh/CD27high T cell percentages were measured by flow cytometry on a PBMC aliquot from every donor. This clonotype was observed many times. Its antigen is still unknown. Qualities for individual bases were not recorded, and no much larger clone is one base off. CDR1 and CDR2 were assigned from the germline V gene as SGHAT and FQNNGV. From cysteine to phenylalanine, the CDR3 is 15 amino acids long. The read is trimmed to its CDR3 DNA, 45 bases read in frame from base 1. V and J lose 0 bases and 3 bases, and a span of 12 bases separates them.

This receptor was obtained from a woman in her twenties or thirties in good health. Material for sequencing was blood. The chain joins TRBV11-2 to TRBJ2-7, with no confidently assigned D gene. The DNA reads as follows: TGTGCCAGCAGCTTAGATGCGGAAGCGATCTACGAGCAGTACTTC. Its protein reads: CASSLDAEAIYEQYF. Where the CDR3 stops, the reference TRBV11-2 and TRBJ2-7 genes take over; the full variable domain is EAGVAQSPRYKIIEKRQSVAFWCNPISGHATLYWYQQILGQGPKLLIQFQNNGVVDDSQLPKDRFSAERLKGVDSTLKIQPAKLEDSAVYLCASSLDAEAIYEQYFGPGTRLTVT.